Below are 29 T cell receptor beta chains sequenced from a single sample in a study of cytomegalovirus exposure and HLA in healthy donors. PCR involved 60 Vbeta and 13 Jbeta primers. The table came from immunoSEQ multiplex PCR; TCRdb's copy has only in-frame clones and leaves some out. In the table there are 150,000 to 200,000 clones, almost 80% of which are singletons. The specimen sequenced was PBMCs. These receptors all come from a woman aged 45 to 65 in good health and CMV-seronegative.

The chain uses TRBV5-1 and TRBJ2-7, with D possibly being TRBD2 (6 bases). CDR3 size: 14 residues. V lost 0 bases and J lost 5, with 12 bases in between. Per germline, CDR1 SGHRS and CDR2 YFSETQ. As DNA, the CDR3 is TGCGCCAGCAGCTTGGTCCCCCGCGGGAACGAGCAGTACTTC. Translated, it gives CASSLVPRGNEQYF.

The rearrangement uses TRBV25-1 and TRBJ1-3, with D tentatively TRBD1 (6 bases). Germline lookup yields CDR1 MGHDK and CDR2 SYGVNS. The CDR3 contains 14 residues. Trimming stripped 5 bases from V and 6 bases from J, with 14 bases between. CDR3 loop: CASSRGTAENTIYF. CDR3 nucleotides: TGTGCCAGCAGTAGGGGGACCGCGGAAAACACCATATATTTT.

This clone came up a few times. For the CDR3, the DNA is TGTGCCAGCGGCCTCGGGACAGGGGCACAGCCCCAGCATTTT. Encoded protein: CASGLGTGAQPQHF. The chain uses TRBV28 and TRBJ1-5; 10 nucleotides line up with TRBD1. The CDR3 totals 14 residues. Germline loops: CDR1 MDHEN, CDR2 SYDVKM. V lost 8 bases and J lost 7; bases outside the gene matches: 8.

In its sample, this clone was seen once. The chain is built from TRBV2 and TRBJ2-2; 7 bases agree with TRBD2. The CDR3 contains 17 residues. V lost 1 base, J lost 3 bases, and 8 bases stayed unmatched. Germline V gene data show CDR1 as SNHLY and CDR2 as FYNNEI. This CDR3 reads CASSEGVAGRDTGELFF. The CDR3 DNA sequence: TGTGCCAGCAGTGAAGGTGTGGCAGGGAGGGACACCGGGGAGCTGTTTTTT.

J is TRBJ1-4 and V is TRBV5-1; the D is unclear. Trimming removed 4 bases from V and 8 bases from J, with 15 bases in between. The CDR3 extends over 14 amino acids. Looked up from germline, CDR1 is SGHRS and CDR2 is YFSETQ. The CDR3 DNA reads as TGCGCCAGCAGCCCGGCGGCGGCGGGGGAAAAACTGTTTTTT. Amino acid sequence: CASSPAAAGEKLFF.

This clone was seen only a few times. The genes are TRBV6-5 and TRBJ1-5; TRBD1 agrees at 7 bases. CDR1 and CDR2 from the germline V gene are MNHEY and SVGAGI. The V segment lost 6 bases and the J segment 4 bases; nucleotides outside the gene matches: 3. The CDR3 has 13 residues. The CDR3 DNA sequence: TGTGCCAGCAGGGGACAGAGAAATCAGCCCCAGCATTTT. Its protein product is CASRGQRNQPQHF.

The chain employs TRBV2 and TRBJ2-7, with a weak D call TRBD1 (5 bases). The CDR3 runs 12 residues. V gave up 5 bases and J gave up 3 bases, with 8 bases separating them. Germline CDR1 SNHLY, CDR2 FYNNEI. CDR3 in amino acids: CASSQRGYEQYF. CDR3 in DNA: TGTGCCAGCAGTCAAAGGGGCTACGAGCAGTACTTC.

The rearrangement links TRBV21-1 to TRBJ2-2; the DNA was not used to check the table's D call, TRBD1. TRBV21-1 represents a pseudogene. There are 19 residues in the CDR3. The CDR3, as DNA: TGTGCCAGCAGCAAGAGACAGGTAGGGTCAAATCTATATGCCGGGGAGCTGTTTTTT. Amino acid sequence: CASSKRQVGSNLYAGELFF.

In DNA form, the CDR3 reads TGTGCCAGCAGCCAAGCCGTTGCAGGGGAGACCCAGTACTTC. It yields the protein CASSQAVAGETQYF. This chain links TRBV14 with TRBJ2-5, with a weak D call TRBD1 (5 bases). CDR3 length: 14 residues. Germline V gene sequence: CDR1 SGHDN, CDR2 FVKESK. V lost 1 base and J 5 bases, leaving 11 bases between the germline ends.

Here the CDR3 DNA reads TGTGCCAGCAGTTACAACAGGCGGAACACTGAAGCTTTCTTT. Translating it yields CASSYNRRNTEAFF. The rearrangement links TRBV6-5 to TRBJ1-1; perhaps TRBD1 as D (5 bases). The germline V gene encodes CDR1 MNHEY and CDR2 SVGAGI. Between the trimmed V and J ends, which lost 2 bases and 1 base, there was a span of 8 bases. There are 14 residues in the CDR3.

The V and J genes are TRBV5-6 and TRBJ2-3; TRBD2 agrees at 9 bases. The V segment lost 1 base and the J segment 5 bases; nucleotides outside the gene matches: 8. The CDR3 has 16 amino acids. From germline, CDR1 is SGHDT and CDR2 YYEEEE. The CDR3 spells CASSLRLAGFIDTQYF. CDR3 nucleotides: TGTGCCAGCAGCTTGCGGCTAGCGGGATTTATAGATACGCAGTATTTT.

This clone was seen more than once but under ten times. V usage is TRBV5-6 and J usage is TRBJ1-2; D gene unclear. CDR1 and CDR2 (germline): SGHDT, YYEEEE. Trimming left V 3 bases short and J 4 bases short, with 4 bases between. CDR3 length: 11 amino acids. The chain's CDR3 is CASSYSYGYTF. The CDR3 DNA sequence: TGTGCCAGCAGCTACAGCTATGGCTACACCTTC.

Comment on this clone: Other DNA sequences in the sample encode the same CDR3. V is TRBV4-1 and J is TRBJ1-1; possibly TRBD1 for D (5 bases). There are 17 residues in the CDR3. Between the trimmed V and J ends, which lost 3 bases and 8 bases, there was a span of 25 bases. Germline V gene sequence: CDR1 MGHRA, CDR2 YSYEKL. CDR3 nucleotides: TGCGCCAGCAGCCATACGAAGCTGACAAGGGGCGTCCCGGAAGCTTTCTTT. Its protein is CASSHTKLTRGVPEAFF.

The chain uses TRBV4-2 and TRBJ2-3; 10 positions agree with TRBD2. Germline CDR1 LGHNA, CDR2 YNFKEQ. The CDR3 is 16 residues long. J gave up 3 bases and V 1 base, and 4 bases lay outside the gene matches. CDR3 in DNA: TGTGCCAGCAGCCAAGCCCTAGCGGGAGTTACAGATACGCAGTATTTT. It is translated as CASSQALAGVTDTQYF.

The chain uses TRBV1 and TRBJ2-3; the table's TRBD2 call for D was not verified on the DNA. TRBV1 is a documented pseudogene. The CDR3 runs to 15 residues. CDR3 in amino acids: CTSSQGIGDTDTQYF. The CDR3 coding sequence is TGCACCAGCAGCCAAGGGATAGGAGACACAGATACGCAGTATTTT.

Regarding this clone: Sequence at one end of the junction differs from germline and may be a read error. The same CDR3 also results from other DNA sequences found in this sample. This sequence joins TRBV11-2 and TRBJ1-1; TRBD1 aligns across 8 bases. This CDR3 is built from 17 residues. CDR1 and CDR2 (germline): SGHAT, FQNNGV. The CDR3: CASSFSRQGTMNTEAFF. CDR3 DNA sequence: TGTGCCAGTAGCTTCTCGAGACAGGGGACAATGAACACTGAAGCTTTCTTT.

The chain recombines TRBV28 with TRBJ1-1; possibly TRBD1 for D (5 bases). Germline-derived CDR1 and CDR2 are MDHEN and SYDVKM. V dropped 4 bases and J dropped 7 bases, with 16 bases sitting between them. This CDR3 region has 14 residues. The CDR3 sequence is CASSWGEGSVEAFF. CDR3 DNA sequence: TGTGCCAGCAGTTGGGGGGAAGGATCGGTTGAAGCTTTCTTT.

The J gene is TRBJ2-7, the V gene TRBV6-4, with D perhaps TRBD2 (6 bases). This CDR3 is built from 13 residues. From germline, CDR1 is MRHNA and CDR2 SNTAGT. Between the trimmed V and J ends, which lost 4 bases and 5 bases, there was a span of 12 bases. Here the CDR3 reads CASSVEGGNEQYF. The CDR3 nucleotides are TGTGCCAGCAGTGTGGAGGGTGGCAACGAGCAGTACTTC.

This chain uses TRBV27 with TRBJ2-5; 8 bases fit TRBD1. The CDR3 totals 16 residues. V was pared by 1 base and J by 5 bases, with 9 bases of the junction left unmatched. The germline V gene has CDR1 MNHEY and CDR2 SMNVEV (reference sequence). Here the CDR3 DNA reads TGTGCCAGCAGTTTATTTGCAGGGGGCGCATCGGAGACCCAGTACTTC. This translates into CASSLFAGGASETQYF.

This rearrangement joins TRBV7-2 to TRBJ2-7; 7 bases align to TRBD2. V lost 6 bases, J lost 9 bases, and 17 bases stayed unmatched. Germline CDR1 SGHTA, CDR2 FQGNSA. The CDR3 covers 15 residues. In DNA, the CDR3 is TGTGCCAGCAGAAACGTGGGGGAGGGGTCCGTAGCGCAGTACTTC. Its translation is CASRNVGEGSVAQYF.

The chain joins TRBV11-3 to TRBJ1-1; a weak D match, TRBD1 (5 bases). Germline loops: CDR1 SGHNT, CDR2 YENEEA. The CDR3 is 16 amino acids. V was cut by 5 bases and J by 3 bases, with 19 bases left in between. CDR3 sequence: CASSPTSGIGDTEAFF. In nucleotides, the CDR3 is TGTGCCAGCAGCCCCACCTCAGGGATTGGGGACACTGAAGCTTTCTTT.

V usage is TRBV19 and J usage is TRBJ2-5, with TRBD2 identical over 8 bases. Losses at the gene ends were 3 bases for V and 4 bases for J; bases not matched to a gene: 10. CDR1 and CDR2 (germline): LNHDA, SQIVND (reference sequence). This CDR3 is 16 amino acids long. CDR3 amino acids: CASSIAGGRRGETQYF. DNA for the CDR3: TGTGCCAGTAGTATCGCGGGGGGAAGAAGAGGAGAGACCCAGTACTTC.

This clone was counted a few times. The rearrangement uses TRBV10-1 and TRBJ2-3, with D possibly being TRBD2 (6 bases). Trimming shortened V by 3 bases and J by 2 bases, and 9 bases separated the two germline ends. The CDR3 spans 14 residues. CDR1 and CDR2 from the germline V gene are WNHNN and SYGVQD (reference sequence). CDR3 bases: TGCGCCAGCAGTGACGCGGGATACACAGATACGCAGTATTTT. Translation: CASSDAGYTDTQYF.

J is TRBJ2-7 and V is TRBV28; 9 nucleotides align to TRBD2. The trim removed 5 bases at V and 2 bases at J, leaving 4 bases unmatched. This CDR3 comprises 14 residues. CDR1 is MDHEN, CDR2 SYDVKM, per germline. CDR3 protein: CASSAAGGTYEQYF. CDR3 nucleotides: TGTGCCAGCAGTGCAGCGGGAGGAACCTACGAGCAGTACTTC.

This chain connects TRBV29-1 to TRBJ1-2; TRBD1 matches 9 bases. The trim removed 3 bases at V and 4 bases at J, leaving 6 bases unmatched. Germline V gene data show CDR1 as SQVTM and CDR2 as ANQGSEA. This CDR3 region has 14 residues. The CDR3, as DNA: TGCAGCGTTGATAAAGGGACAGGGATCTATGGCTACACCTTC. Its protein product is CSVDKGTGIYGYTF.

This chain joins TRBV28 and TRBJ1-1; 11 nucleotides align to TRBD1. The germline V gene has CDR1 MDHEN and CDR2 SYDVKM. The CDR3 is made up of 14 amino acids. V lost 5 bases and J lost 6; bases outside the gene matches: 5. CDR3 protein: CASSLGQGVSEAFF. CDR3 in DNA: TGTGCCAGCAGTCTGGGACAGGGGGTGTCTGAAGCTTTCTTT.

V gene TRBV5-1 combines with J gene TRBJ1-2; 12 bases are a match to TRBD1. The germline V gene encodes CDR1 SGHRS and CDR2 YFSETQ. This CDR3 is built from 18 residues. J was trimmed by 2 bases and V by 3 bases; bases with no gene match: 11. The CDR3 coding sequence is TGCGCCAGCAGCTGGAGGGGACAGGGGGCTACAAAGAACTATGGCTACACCTTC. As protein: CASSWRGQGATKNYGYTF.

The V gene is TRBV19, the J gene TRBJ1-5; the D is unclear. The CDR3 has 13 residues. The V gene lost 1 base and the J gene lost 6 bases, with 7 bases spanning the gap. Germline CDR1 is LNHDA and CDR2 is SQIVND (reference sequence). CDR3 nucleotides: TGTGCCAGTAGTATAGTTGGAGGTCAGCCCCAGCATTTT. Its protein is CASSIVGGQPQHF. Filled out from reference TRBV19 and TRBJ1-5, the complete variable domain reads DGGITQSPKYLFRKEGQNVTLSCEQNLNHDAMYWYRQDPGQGLRLIYYSQIVNDFQKGDIAEGYSVSREKKESFPLTVTSAQKNPTAFYLCASSIVGGQPQHFGDGTRLSIL.

The CDR3 here is CASSRGGTANQPQHF. CDR3 sequence (DNA): TGTGCCAGCAGTCGCGGCGGGACAGCCAATCAGCCCCAGCATTTT. This chain links TRBV27 with TRBJ1-5; 7 positions match TRBD1. Germline assignment: CDR1 MNHEY and CDR2 SMNVEV (reference sequence). V lost 5 bases and J lost 3; bases outside the gene matches: 7. The CDR3 loop spans 15 amino acids.